Below are 27 T cell receptor beta chains sequenced from a single sample in a study of blood T cell repertoires in COVID-19. Data came from immunoSEQ multiplex PCR; TCRdb stores just in-frame clones and leaves some out. The repertoire includes approximately 300,000 clones, about 86% of them detected once, and approximately 1.3% sits in the top ten. Material: peripheral blood. Receptor source: a woman aged 45 to 65 with acute or convalescent COVID-19.

About this clone itself: This sequence is one base from a far larger clone and is likely a read error. The chain employs TRBV12-3 or TRBV12-4 and TRBJ1-6; D might be TRBD1 (5 bases). The CDR3 has 13 residues. Trimming shortened V by 6 bases and J by 3 bases, and 6 bases separated the two germline ends. The CDR3 nucleotides are TGTGCCAGCAGGACAGACTATAATTCACCCCTCCACTTT. Protein sequence: CASRTDYNSPLHF.

This chain uses TRBV6-5 with TRBJ1-5; D remains unclear. Germline CDR1 and CDR2: MNHEY and SVGAGI. The CDR3 covers 13 residues. Trimming took 4 bases from V and 0 from J, leaving 4 bases between them. The CDR3 is CASSSYSNQPQHF. DNA of the CDR3: TGTGCCAGCAGTTCGTATAGCAATCAGCCCCAGCATTTT.

The J gene is TRBJ1-2, the V gene TRBV19; TRBD1 matches at 8 bases. CDR3 size: 12 residues. Trimming took 8 bases from V and 3 from J; bases not matched to a gene: 2. From germline, CDR1 is LNHDA and CDR2 SQIVND (reference sequence). CDR3 DNA: TGTGCCAGTGACAGGGGAGACTATGGCTACACCTTC. As protein: CASDRGDYGYTF. Full variable domain (outside the CDR3, taken from reference TRBV19 and TRBJ1-2): DGGITQSPKYLFRKEGQNVTLSCEQNLNHDAMYWYRQDPGQGLRLIYYSQIVNDFQKGDIAEGYSVSREKKESFPLTVTSAQKNPTAFYLCASDRGDYGYTFGSGTRLTVV.

V is TRBV7-2 and J is TRBJ1-5, with D possibly matching TRBD1 (5 bases). The CDR3 contains 15 residues. Germline V lookup: CDR1 SGHTA, CDR2 FQGNSA. V lost 4 bases and J lost 0, with 10 bases in between. The CDR3 DNA follows: TGTGCCAGCAGCTCTAGACAGAATAGCAATCAGCCCCAGCATTTT. Protein product: CASSSRQNSNQPQHF. The whole variable domain, remainder taken from reference TRBV7-2 and TRBJ1-5, is GAGVSQSPSNKVTEKGKDVELRCDPISGHTALYWYRQSLGQGLEFLIYFQGNSAPDKSGLPSDRFSAERTGGSVSTLTIQRTQQEDSAVYLCASSSRQNSNQPQHFGDGTRLSIL.

This clone was observed a handful of times. The chain uses TRBV2 and TRBJ2-1; 10 positions match TRBD2. Germline V gene sequence: CDR1 SNHLY, CDR2 FYNNEI. V dropped 8 bases and J dropped 1; count of bases not matched to a gene: 2. The CDR3 has 14 amino acids. In DNA form, the CDR3 reads TGTGCCAGCGAGCGGGGGGGGTCCTACAATGAGCAGTTCTTC. This sequence encodes CASERGGSYNEQFF.

The chain recombines TRBV9 with TRBJ1-2; D ambiguous. V was trimmed by 5 bases and J by 1 base, leaving 9 bases between them. The CDR3 totals 13 residues. Germline values: CDR1 SGDLS, CDR2 YYNGEE. Here the CDR3 DNA reads TGTGCCAGCAGTTTTCCGGGTAACTATGGCTACACCTTC. It codes for CASSFPGNYGYTF.

The chain joins TRBV5-1 to TRBJ1-1; 7 nucleotides agree with TRBD1. Trimming removed 4 bases from V and 4 bases from J; junction bases left unmatched: 16. The CDR3 runs 17 residues. Germline V gene data show CDR1 as SGHRS and CDR2 as YFSETQ. Here the CDR3 DNA reads TGCGCCAGCAGCCCGGGGCCAGGGGGTATCACGGGCACTGAAGCTTTCTTT. Its protein is CASSPGPGGITGTEAFF. Drawing the rest from reference TRBV5-1 and TRBJ1-1, the complete variable domain is KAGVTQTPRYLIKTRGQQVTLSCSPISGHRSVSWYQQTPGQGLQFLFEYFSETQRNKGNFPGRFSGRQFSNSRSEMNVSTLELGDSALYLCASSPGPGGITGTEAFFGQGTRLTVV.

The J gene is TRBJ1-1, the V gene TRBV5-6; no definite D call. The CDR3 is made up of 15 amino acids. Trimming pared 0 bases from V and 1 base from J, leaving 10 bases between. Germline V gives CDR1 SGHDT, CDR2 YYEEEE. CDR3 in amino acids: CASSLGGDWNTEAFF. The CDR3 nucleotides read TGTGCCAGCAGCTTGGGGGGAGATTGGAACACTGAAGCTTTCTTT.

The chain couples TRBV6-6 to TRBJ2-7, with TRBD1 as a possible D gene (6 bases). V was trimmed by 6 bases and J by 4 bases, leaving 10 bases between them. Germline V gives CDR1 MNHNY, CDR2 SVGAGI (reference sequence). This CDR3 region has 12 residues. CDR3 region: CASSPQGYEQYF. In DNA form, the CDR3 reads TGTGCCAGCAGCCCCCAGGGGTACGAGCAGTACTTC.

The rearrangement uses TRBV6-6 and TRBJ2-5, with 7 bases fitting TRBD1. The length of the CDR3 is 15 residues. The germline V gene has CDR1 MNHNY and CDR2 SVGAGI (reference sequence). With V trimmed by 5 bases and J by 3 bases, 9 bases remained unmatched. The DNA for the CDR3 is TGTGCCAGCAGTCACCTTTTGGACAGGAAAGAGACCCAGTACTTC. It translates to CASSHLLDRKETQYF.

The chain recombines TRBV4-1 with TRBJ1-2; 7 positions match TRBD1. CDR1 is MGHRA, CDR2 YSYEKL, per germline. There are 15 residues in the CDR3. The V segment lost 0 bases and the J segment 5 bases; nucleotides outside the gene matches: 6. CDR3 protein: CASSQETGVRYGYTF. The DNA for the CDR3 is TGCGCCAGCAGCCAAGAAACAGGGGTTCGGTATGGCTACACCTTC.

The chain employs TRBV6-5 and TRBJ1-6; D remains unclear. Per the germline V gene, CDR1 is MNHEY and CDR2 is SVGAGI. Between the trimmed V and J ends, which lost 4 bases and 9 bases, there was a span of 10 bases. The CDR3 loop spans 13 amino acids. The CDR3 coding sequence is TGTGCCAGCAGTTGGGGTCGGGGTTCACCCCTCCACTTT. Amino acids: CASSWGRGSPLHF.

The chain links TRBV5-1 to TRBJ1-1; D is uncertain. Deletions cut 4 bases from V and 4 bases from J, with 11 bases between. This CDR3 spans 13 amino acids. CDR1 and CDR2 from the germline V gene are SGHRS and YFSETQ. The CDR3 region has the DNA TGCGCCAGCAGCGAAGACATTCCCACTGAAGCTTTCTTT. This encodes CASSEDIPTEAFF.

In nucleotides, the CDR3 is TGCAGCGCCGGAACCCAGGGCGGGAGTACTGAAGCTTTCTTT. It translates to CSAGTQGGSTEAFF. This chain links TRBV29-1 with TRBJ1-1, with D possibly TRBD1 on 5 matching bases. CDR1 is SQVTM and CDR2 is ANQGSEA in the germline V gene. V shed 7 bases and J shed 5 bases, with 20 bases lying between them. This CDR3 has 14 residues.

The chain recombines TRBV24-1 with TRBJ2-2; D may be TRBD2 (6 bases). The CDR3 covers 16 residues. V was trimmed by 1 base and J by 3 bases, leaving 11 bases between them. CDR1 is KGHDR and CDR2 is SFDVKD in the germline V gene. Here the CDR3 reads CATSDLPGEDTGELFF. In DNA form, the CDR3 reads TGTGCCACCAGTGATTTACCCGGGGAGGACACCGGGGAGCTGTTTTTT.

Remarks on this clone: Additional DNA sequences in this sample encode the identical CDR3. The J gene is TRBJ2-2, the V gene TRBV24-1; 7 bases are shared with TRBD2. From germline, CDR1 is KGHDR and CDR2 SFDVKD. The CDR3 covers 13 residues. Trimming at V came to 7 bases and at J to 7 bases, leaving 5 bases not matched to a gene. Here the CDR3 reads CATSKREGGELFF. The CDR3 coding sequence is TGTGCCACCAGCAAGCGGGAAGGCGGGGAGCTGTTTTTT.

Comment on this clone: This CDR3 is also generated by other DNA sequences in the sample. This rearrangement joins TRBV19 to TRBJ2-5; 7 positions match TRBD2. The CDR3 totals 14 residues. After removal of 1 base from V and 3 bases from J, the junction contained 2 bases not matched to a gene. Germline V gene sequence: CDR1 LNHDA, CDR2 SQIVND (reference sequence). The CDR3 DNA sequence: TGTGCCAGTAGTATAGGGGGGGGGAAAGAGACCCAGTACTTC. Amino acids: CASSIGGGKETQYF. Variable domain in full (rest from reference TRBV19 and TRBJ2-5): DGGITQSPKYLFRKEGQNVTLSCEQNLNHDAMYWYRQDPGQGLRLIYYSQIVNDFQKGDIAEGYSVSREKKESFPLTVTSAQKNPTAFYLCASSIGGGKETQYFGPGTRLLVL.

This clone was observed a few times. V gene TRBV24-1 combines with J gene TRBJ2-3, with TRBD1 matching over 7 bases. Per germline, CDR1 KGHDR and CDR2 SFDVKD. This CDR3 has 16 amino acids. The V and J ends lost 2 bases and 3 bases, in that order; junction bases with no gene match: 7. The CDR3, as DNA: TGTGCCACCAGTGATTCTGACAGGGCGAGGACAGATACGCAGTATTTT. Translation: CATSDSDRARTDTQYF.

In nucleotides, the CDR3 is TGCGCCAGCAGCCTAGCCGGGACTAGTCTGGGTGAGCAGTTCTTC. It specifies CASSLAGTSLGEQFF. V and J are TRBV4-3 and TRBJ2-1, with 8 bases identical to TRBD2. From germline, CDR1 is LGHNA and CDR2 YSLEER. This CDR3 region has 15 residues. Unmatched junction bases numbered 11, after V lost 4 bases and J lost 9 bases.

J is TRBJ1-4 and V is TRBV5-6; D call uncertain. The CDR3 has 14 amino acids. The germline gives CDR1 SGHDT, CDR2 YYEEEE. The V end was cut by 2 bases, the J end by 5 bases, with 10 bases between. The CDR3 region is CASSLVHGNEKLFF. Here the CDR3 DNA reads TGTGCCAGCAGCTTAGTTCACGGGAATGAAAAACTGTTTTTT.

In its sample, this clone was seen a few times. This chain joins TRBV27 and TRBJ2-3; tentatively, D is TRBD1 (6 bases). The germline V gene has CDR1 MNHEY and CDR2 SMNVEV (reference sequence). V was clipped by 9 bases and J by 4 bases, with 11 bases between them. The CDR3 runs 12 residues. The CDR3 reads CASRGRADTQYF. The CDR3 bases are TGTGCCAGTAGGGGGAGAGCAGATACGCAGTATTTT.

This chain links TRBV5-4 with TRBJ1-2; perhaps TRBD1 as D (5 bases). The CDR3 extends over 13 amino acids. Per germline, CDR1 SGHNT and CDR2 YYREEE (reference sequence). With 0 bases removed from V and 8 bases from J, the gap between germline ends came to 11 bases. In DNA, the CDR3 is TGTGCCAGCAGCTTGGATTCGGGGGTAGGCTACACCTTC. This sequence encodes CASSLDSGVGYTF.

The CDR3 DNA reads TGTGCCAGCAGTAAGGGACTAGCGGGCTCCTACAATGAGCAGTTCTTC. Translation: CASSKGLAGSYNEQFF. The genes are TRBV6-4 and TRBJ2-1; 12 bases map to TRBD2. The junction had 2 bases not matched to a gene; V was cut back by 5 bases and J by 0 bases. The CDR3 loop spans 16 amino acids. CDR1 is MRHNA and CDR2 is SNTAGT in the germline V gene.

This chain joins TRBV5-1 and TRBJ2-5; TRBD2 agrees at 7 bases. The germline V gene has CDR1 SGHRS and CDR2 YFSETQ. The ends lost 4 bases at V and 4 bases at J; junction bases unmatched: 10. The CDR3 length is 15 residues. This CDR3 reads CASSAAGPTGETQYF. DNA of the CDR3: TGCGCCAGCAGCGCAGCGGGACCGACGGGAGAGACCCAGTACTTC. Looking up the rest from reference TRBV5-1 and TRBJ2-5 gives the full variable domain: KAGVTQTPRYLIKTRGQQVTLSCSPISGHRSVSWYQQTPGQGLQFLFEYFSETQRNKGNFPGRFSGRQFSNSRSEMNVSTLELGDSALYLCASSAAGPTGETQYFGPGTRLLVL.

The chain couples TRBV5-1 to TRBJ2-1; no definite D call. Trimming removed 8 bases at V and 5 bases at J, with 11 bases between. Per germline, CDR1 SGHRS and CDR2 YFSETQ. The CDR3 is made up of 12 amino acids. For the CDR3, the DNA is TGCGCCAGGAGTATAACAGACAATGAGCAGTTCTTC. Protein product: CARSITDNEQFF.

The chain links TRBV18 to TRBJ2-5, with D possibly being TRBD2 (5 bases). V lost 0 bases and J 7 bases, leaving 9 bases between the germline ends. The CDR3 loop spans 13 amino acids. Germline V lookup: CDR1 KGHSH, CDR2 LQKENI. The CDR3 spells CASSPPASGTQYF. In DNA, the CDR3 is TGTGCCAGCTCACCACCGGCCAGCGGGACCCAGTACTTC.

The J gene is TRBJ2-3, the V gene TRBV30; tentative D call: TRBD1 (8 bases). This CDR3 comprises 15 residues. Per the germline V gene, CDR1 is GTSNPN and CDR2 is SVGIG (reference sequence). The V end was cut by 5 bases, the J end by 1 base, with 16 bases between. The CDR3 region has the DNA TGTGCCTGGGACAGGGGAGGGAGTGGCACAGATACGCAGTATTTT. Encoded protein: CAWDRGGSGTDTQYF.